What follows describes a single TCR beta chain. Looked up from germline, CDR1 is LGHNT and CDR2 is FRNRAP. This CDR3 is 16 amino acids long. Trimming took 0 bases from V and 6 from J; bases not matched to a gene: 7. Sequencing used immunoSEQ multiplex PCR; TCRdb keeps in-frame clones, though not all of them. The table has 200,000 to 250,000 clones, roughly nine tenths seen once. Participants spanned ages about 18 to 95 years and resided in some 22 US areas. Cohort 3 donors counted as recovered after two negative PCRs, clearance, or resolved symptoms. The data were obtained in a study of blood T cell repertoires in COVID-19.

The receptor's source is a man aged 25-45 years who had recovered from COVID-19. The material sequenced was PBMCs or T cells enriched from blood (not recorded which). J is TRBJ2-1 and V is TRBV12-5; 8 positions agree with TRBD1. The CDR3 region has the DNA TGTGCTAGTGGTTTGGTACTGGGGACAGGCCCCAATGAGCAGTTCTTC. Translated: CASGLVLGTGPNEQFF.